These T cell receptor beta chains were read from a single sample in a study of shared clonotypes between healthy human individuals. Sequencing was performed with immunoSEQ multiplex PCR; in TCRdb, only in-frame clones are kept and a portion is missing. Of 2 million to 2.5 million clones in the sample, 80% to 95% were seen once. The sample taken for sequencing was naive CD4+ T cells from PBMCs. These receptors were collected from a man aged 18 to 30 in good health. Some clones in this sample may be carry-over from other donors' samples. Each CDR3 is given with its conserved first and last residue. Each record gives: V gene, J gene, clone size, D gene, CDR3 protein, CDR3 DNA. D genes are given only for firm matches. For some rows the clone size is stated as once, few or many, or as a class when expanded; others skip it.

>TRBV5-1|TRBJ2-1|.|TRBD2
CASSRVVAGVNEQFF
TGCGCCAGCAGCCGCGTGGTAGCGGGAGTCAATGAGCAGTTCTTC
>TRBV6-5|TRBJ2-7|.|.
CASSYSTGVGEQYF
TGTGCCAGCAGTTACTCGACGGGAGTGGGTGAGCAGTACTTC
>TRBV2|TRBJ1-1|.|TRBD1
CASSEGTGDTEAFF
TGTGCCAGCAGTGAAGGGACAGGGGACACTGAAGCTTTCTTT
>TRBV10-3|TRBJ2-3|once|TRBD1
CAISESQDRLQGGTDTQYF
TGTGCCATCAGTGAGTCACAGGACAGGCTACAAGGGGGCACAGATACGCAGTATTTT
>TRBV2|TRBJ2-7|.|TRBD1
CASSRDRGVEQYF
TGTGCCAGCTCCCGGGACAGGGGCGTCGAGCAGTACTTC
>TRBV15|TRBJ1-1|.|.
CATSRDQNSYTEAFF
TGTGCCACCAGCAGAGATCAGAACAGCTACACTGAAGCTTTCTTT
>TRBV5-1|TRBJ2-2|.|TRBD1
CASSLARGTGKTGELFF
TGCGCCAGCAGCTTGGCCCGTGGGACAGGGAAGACCGGGGAGCTGTTTTTT
>TRBV5-4|TRBJ1-2|.|TRBD1
CASSFGAGGYGYTF
TGTGCCAGCAGCTTCGGGGCAGGGGGTTACGGCTACACCTTC
>TRBV28|TRBJ2-1|.|TRBD2
CASSGTSERRDEQFF
TGTGCCAGCAGTGGGACTAGCGAGAGGCGGGATGAGCAGTTCTTC
>TRBV7-2|TRBJ1-3|.|.
CASRPRGSRTGNTIYF
TGTGCCAGCCGTCCCCGGGGGTCTCGGACTGGAAACACCATATATTTT
>TRBV19|TRBJ1-2|.|.
CASSIQGSLPYGYTF
TGTGCCAGTAGTATCCAGGGCAGTCTACCCTATGGCTACACCTTC
>TRBV12-5|TRBJ2-2|.|.
CASGLVPLWETNTGELFF
TGTGCTAGTGGTTTGGTACCGCTCTGGGAAACGAACACCGGGGAGCTGTTTTTT
>TRBV4-1|TRBJ1-6|.|.
CASSQIPNSPLHF
TGCGCCAGCAGCCAAATCCCTAATTCACCCCTCCACTTT
>TRBV21-1|TRBJ1-5|.|.
CASSKGGPGAVTNQPQHF
TGTGCCAGCAGCAAAGGAGGGCCAGGGGCCGTGACCAATCAGCCCCAGCATTTT
>TRBV2|TRBJ2-1|.|TRBD2
CASTRLGEGNEQFF
TGTGCCAGCACACGGTTAGGGGAGGGCAATGAGCAGTTCTTC
>TRBV6-1|TRBJ1-1|.|.
CAIERDRDTEAFF
TGTGCCATCGAGAGGGACCGCGACACTGAAGCTTTCTTT
>TRBV20-1|TRBJ1-2|.|.
CSARKTDTF
TGCAGTGCTAGAAAGACAGACACCTTC
>TRBV5-6|TRBJ2-7|once|TRBD1
CASSPRDRDSHEQYF
TGTGCCAGCAGCCCGCGGGACAGGGATTCCCACGAGCAGTACTTC
>TRBV7-9|TRBJ1-1|.|.
CASSLGIRGAAFF
TGTGCCAGCAGCTTGGGTATCCGGGGGGCGGCTTTCTTT
>TRBV28|TRBJ2-3|.|TRBD2
CASSPGLAAWGTQYF
TGTGCCAGCAGTCCGGGACTAGCGGCTTGGGGTACGCAGTATTTT
>TRBV15|TRBJ2-7|.|.
CATSRAKGGSYEQYF
TGTGCCACCAGCAGAGCCAAGGGGGGGTCCTACGAGCAGTACTTC
>TRBV4-3|TRBJ2-3|.|TRBD2
CASSQDPARERRADTQYF
TGCGCCAGCAGCCAAGACCCCGCGCGGGAGAGGAGGGCAGATACGCAGTATTTT
>TRBV28|TRBJ1-2|.|.
CASTPGGGYGYTF
TGTGCCAGCACCCCCGGTGGCGGCTATGGCTACACCTTC
>TRBV9|TRBJ1-1|once|TRBD1
CASSVVIGTGVNTEAFF
TGTGCCAGCAGCGTAGTTATCGGTACAGGGGTGAACACTGAAGCTTTCTTT
>TRBV7-8|TRBJ1-5|.|TRBD1
CASSLARRTPGQGTFDQPQHF
TGTGCCAGCAGCTTAGCGCGGCGCACACCGGGACAGGGGACTTTTGATCAGCCCCAGCATTTT
>TRBV7-8|TRBJ2-1|.|TRBD2
CASSRTSGSYNEQFF
TGTGCCAGCAGCCGAACTAGCGGGAGCTACAATGAGCAGTTCTTC
>TRBV2|TRBJ2-3|.|TRBD2
CTSRGSGSPTDTQYF
TGTACCAGCAGAGGTAGCGGGAGTCCCACAGATACGCAGTATTTT
>TRBV19|TRBJ1-2|once|.
CASTGFTYGYTF
TGTGCCAGTACGGGGTTTACCTATGGCTACACCTTC
>TRBV5-1|TRBJ2-7|.|.
CASSSGRDIGWVEQYF
TGCGCCAGCAGCTCGGGGCGGGACATAGGTTGGGTCGAGCAGTACTTC
>TRBV15|TRBJ2-7|.|TRBD2
CATSSRGGLASFSSYEQYF
TGTGCCACCAGCTCCCGCGGGGGGCTAGCGTCCTTCAGCTCCTACGAGCAGTACTTC
>TRBV4-1|TRBJ2-2|.|TRBD1
CASSLRGQGLTGELFF
TGCGCCAGCAGCCTAAGAGGACAGGGCCTCACCGGGGAGCTGTTTTTT
>TRBV18|TRBJ2-3|once|TRBD2
CASSPRAGGITDTQYF
TGTGCCAGCTCACCACGAGCGGGAGGGATAACAGATACGCAGTATTTT
>TRBV2|TRBJ1-5|.|TRBD1
CASTMDRTLHQPQHF
TGTGCCAGCACCATGGACAGGACCCTTCATCAGCCCCAGCATTTT
>TRBV11-3|TRBJ2-7|.|.
CASSLDHLREQYF
TGTGCCAGCAGCTTAGACCACTTGCGGGAGCAGTACTTC
>TRBV2|TRBJ2-7|.|.
CASSGEAGSYEQYF
TGTGCCAGCAGTGGGGAAGCGGGCTCCTACGAGCAGTACTTC
>TRBV28|TRBJ1-1|.|.
CASTPGRHQGFF
TGTGCCAGCACCCCAGGGAGGCATCAAGGTTTCTTT
>TRBV4-2|TRBJ2-6|.|.
CASSHLWLQSRANVLTF
TGTGCCAGCAGCCATCTGTGGTTACAAAGTCGGGCCAACGTCCTGACTTTC
>TRBV23-1|TRBJ1-6|.|.
CASSPETFLDSPLHF
TGCGCCAGCAGTCCCGAGACTTTCTTGGATTCACCCCTCCACTTT
>TRBV4-2|TRBJ1-2|.|.
CASSQGYSTNYGYTF
TGTGCCAGCAGCCAAGGTTACAGCACTAACTATGGCTACACCTTC
>TRBV11-2|TRBJ1-6|once|.
CASSHLNNSPLHF
TGTGCCAGCAGCCACCTCAATAATTCACCCCTCCACTTT
>TRBV11-3|TRBJ2-7|.|.
CASSLEGRGEQYF
TGTGCCAGCAGCTTAGAAGGCAGAGGCGAGCAGTACTTC
>TRBV6-4|TRBJ1-6|.|.
CASSDEFNSPLHF
TGTGCCAGCAGTGACGAATTTAATTCACCCCTCCACTTT
>TRBV7-9|TRBJ2-3|once|.
CASSLVQGIDTQYF
TGTGCCAGCAGCTTAGTCCAGGGTATAGATACGCAGTATTTT
>TRBV14|TRBJ1-1|.|.
CASSRNPSPPGAFF
TGTGCCAGCAGCCGAAACCCCTCGCCCCCCGGAGCTTTCTTT
>TRBV5-1|TRBJ2-5|.|TRBD2
CASSLEAGVRETQYF
TGCGCCAGCAGCTTGGAAGCGGGAGTGAGAGAGACCCAGTACTTC
>TRBV4-3|TRBJ2-7|.|TRBD2
CASSRGLAYEQYF
TGCGCCAGCAGCAGAGGACTAGCATACGAGCAGTACTTC
>TRBV23-1|TRBJ1-5|.|.
CASSGRDNSNQPQHF
TGCGCCAGCAGCGGCAGGGATAATAGCAATCAGCCCCAGCATTTT
>TRBV2|TRBJ1-5|.|TRBD1
CASSQGANQPQHF
TGTGCCAGCAGCCAGGGGGCTAATCAGCCCCAGCATTTT
>TRBV5-1|TRBJ1-2|.|.
CASSLELGNYGYTF
TGCGCCAGCAGCTTGGAGCTCGGGAACTATGGCTACACCTTC
>TRBV5-4|TRBJ2-7|.|TRBD1
CASSTGGAWSNYEQYF
TGTGCCAGCAGCACAGGGGGCGCGTGGTCAAACTACGAGCAGTACTTC
>TRBV9|TRBJ2-5|.|.
CASSVGLQETQYF
TGTGCCAGCAGCGTAGGGCTCCAAGAGACCCAGTACTTC
>TRBV10-3|TRBJ2-3|once|TRBD1
CAISRPGTGSTDTQYF
TGTGCCATCAGTCGCCCCGGGACAGGGAGCACAGATACGCAGTATTTT
>TRBV27|TRBJ1-5|.|TRBD1
CASSLGRTGKGNQPQHF
TGTGCCAGCAGTTTAGGGAGGACAGGGAAGGGCAATCAGCCCCAGCATTTT
>TRBV5-5|TRBJ2-7|.|.
CASSPGTGGSSYEQYF
TGTGCCAGCAGCCCAGGGACAGGCGGGAGCTCCTACGAGCAGTACTTC
>TRBV6-1|TRBJ2-1|.|TRBD2
CASSERTSGGYSYNEQFF
TGTGCCAGCAGTGAACGGACTAGCGGGGGGTACTCCTACAATGAGCAGTTCTTC
>TRBV5-1|TRBJ2-5|.|.
CASSLGVSETQYF
TGCGCCAGCAGCTTGGGGGTGTCGGAGACCCAGTACTTC
>TRBV4-1|TRBJ2-4|.|.
CASSQVTGIAKNIQYF
TGCGCCAGCAGCCAGGTAACAGGTATAGCCAAAAACATTCAGTACTTC
>TRBV2|TRBJ1-3|.|.
CASSTQAYTIYF
TGTGCCAGCAGCACCCAGGCATACACCATATATTTT
>TRBV20-1|TRBJ1-1|.|.
CSANQVAFF
TGCAGTGCTAACCAGGTAGCTTTCTTT
>TRBV5-1|TRBJ1-5|.|TRBD1
CASSFQGAGSEPQHF
TGCGCCAGCAGCTTCCAGGGGGCTGGGTCGGAACCCCAGCATTTT